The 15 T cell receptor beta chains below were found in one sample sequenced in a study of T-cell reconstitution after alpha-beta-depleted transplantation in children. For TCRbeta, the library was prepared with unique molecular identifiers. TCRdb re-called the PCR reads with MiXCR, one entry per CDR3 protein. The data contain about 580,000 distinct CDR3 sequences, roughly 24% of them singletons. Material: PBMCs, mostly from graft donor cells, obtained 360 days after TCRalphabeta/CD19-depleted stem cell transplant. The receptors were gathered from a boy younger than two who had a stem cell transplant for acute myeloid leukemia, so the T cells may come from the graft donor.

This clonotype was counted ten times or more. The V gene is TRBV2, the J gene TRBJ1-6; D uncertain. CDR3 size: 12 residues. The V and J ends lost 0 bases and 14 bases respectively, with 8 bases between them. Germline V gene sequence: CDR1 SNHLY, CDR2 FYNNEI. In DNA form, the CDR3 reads TGTGCCAGCAGTGAAGCGCAACTAACCCTCCACTTT. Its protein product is CASSEAQLTLHF.

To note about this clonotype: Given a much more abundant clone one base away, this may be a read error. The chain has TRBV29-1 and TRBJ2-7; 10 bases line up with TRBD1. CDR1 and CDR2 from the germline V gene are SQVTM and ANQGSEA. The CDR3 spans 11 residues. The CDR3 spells CSFGQGDEQNF. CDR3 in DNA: TGCAGCTTCGGACAGGGGGACGAGCAGAACTTC.

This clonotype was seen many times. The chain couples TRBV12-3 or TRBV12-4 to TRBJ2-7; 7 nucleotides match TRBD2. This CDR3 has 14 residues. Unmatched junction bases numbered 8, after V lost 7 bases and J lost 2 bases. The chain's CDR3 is CASKPGTIPYEQYV. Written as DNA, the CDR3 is TGTGCCAGCAAACCCGGGACTATCCCCTACGAGCAGTACGTC.

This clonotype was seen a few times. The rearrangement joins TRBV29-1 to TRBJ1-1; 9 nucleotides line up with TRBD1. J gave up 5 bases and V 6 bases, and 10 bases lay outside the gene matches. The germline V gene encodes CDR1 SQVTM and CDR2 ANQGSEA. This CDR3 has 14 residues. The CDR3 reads CSVANRGQGTEAFF. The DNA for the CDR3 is TGCAGCGTCGCTAACAGGGGGCAGGGGACTGAAGCTTTCTTT. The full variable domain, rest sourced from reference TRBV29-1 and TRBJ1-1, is SAVISQKPSRDICQRGTSLTIQCQVDSQVTMMFWYRQQPGQSLTLIATANQGSEATYESGFVIDKFPISRPNLTFSTLTVSNMSPEDSSIYLCSVANRGQGTEAFFGQGTRLTVV.

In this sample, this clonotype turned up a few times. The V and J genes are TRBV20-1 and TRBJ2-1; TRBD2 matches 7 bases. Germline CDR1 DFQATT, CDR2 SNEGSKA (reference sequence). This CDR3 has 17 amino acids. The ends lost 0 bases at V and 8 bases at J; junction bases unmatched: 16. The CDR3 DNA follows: TGCAGTGCTAGAGATCTGACTAGCCCCGGTTCCCCCTATGAGCAGTTCTTC. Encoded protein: CSARDLTSPGSPYEQFF.

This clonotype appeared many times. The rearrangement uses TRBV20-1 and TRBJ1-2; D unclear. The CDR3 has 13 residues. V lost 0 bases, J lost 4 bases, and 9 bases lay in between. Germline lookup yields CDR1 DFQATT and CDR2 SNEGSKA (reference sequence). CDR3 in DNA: TGCAGTGCTAGAGAGGAGGCCACCTATGGCTACACCTTC. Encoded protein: CSAREEATYGYTF.

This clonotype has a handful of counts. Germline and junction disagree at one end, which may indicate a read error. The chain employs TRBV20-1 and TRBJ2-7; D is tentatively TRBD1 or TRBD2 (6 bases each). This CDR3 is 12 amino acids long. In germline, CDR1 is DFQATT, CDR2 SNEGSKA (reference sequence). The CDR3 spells CSASLVPGAPNF. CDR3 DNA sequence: TGCAGTGCCAGCCTAGTCCCGGGGGCTCCTAACTTC.

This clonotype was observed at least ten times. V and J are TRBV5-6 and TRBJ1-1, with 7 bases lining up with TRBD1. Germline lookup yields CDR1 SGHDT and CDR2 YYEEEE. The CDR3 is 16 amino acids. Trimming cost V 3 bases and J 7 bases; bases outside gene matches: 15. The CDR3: CASSSGYTGVLFEAFF. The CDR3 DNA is TGTGCCAGCAGCTCCGGCTATACAGGGGTCCTTTTTGAAGCTTTCTTT.

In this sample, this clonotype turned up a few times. CDR3 nucleotide sequence: TGCAGTGCTACACAGGGGATGAACACTGAAGCTTTCTTT. It is translated as CSATQGMNTEAFF. The rearrangement links TRBV20-1 to TRBJ1-1, with 7 bases lining up with TRBD1. The V gene's germline CDR1 is DFQATT and CDR2 SNEGSKA (reference sequence). There are 13 residues in the CDR3. V lost 4 bases and J lost 0; bases outside the gene matches: 2.

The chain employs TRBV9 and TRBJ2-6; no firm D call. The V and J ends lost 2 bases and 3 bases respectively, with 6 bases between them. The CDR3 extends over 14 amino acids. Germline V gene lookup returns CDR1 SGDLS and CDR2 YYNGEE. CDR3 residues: CASSVQVGANVLTF. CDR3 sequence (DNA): TGTGCCAGCAGCGTTCAAGTTGGGGCCAACGTCCTGACTTTC.

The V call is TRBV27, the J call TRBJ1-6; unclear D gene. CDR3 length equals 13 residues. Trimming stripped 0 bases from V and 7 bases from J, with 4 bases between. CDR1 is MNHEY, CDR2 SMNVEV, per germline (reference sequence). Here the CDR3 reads CASSLSGNSPLHF. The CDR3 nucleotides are TGTGCCAGCAGTTTATCAGGGAATTCACCCCTCCACTTT.

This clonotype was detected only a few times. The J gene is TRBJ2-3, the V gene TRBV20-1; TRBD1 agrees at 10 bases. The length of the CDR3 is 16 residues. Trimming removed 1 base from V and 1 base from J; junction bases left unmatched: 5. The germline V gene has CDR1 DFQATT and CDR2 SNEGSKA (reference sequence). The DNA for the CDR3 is TGCAGTGCTAGAGGCCCGGGGACAGGGGGCACAGATACGCAGTATTTT. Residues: CSARGPGTGGTDTQYF.

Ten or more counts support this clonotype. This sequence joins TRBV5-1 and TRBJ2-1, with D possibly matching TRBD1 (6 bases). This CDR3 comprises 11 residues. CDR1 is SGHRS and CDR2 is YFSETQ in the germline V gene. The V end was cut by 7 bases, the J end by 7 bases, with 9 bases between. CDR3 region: CASGTGNEQFF. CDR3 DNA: TGCGCCAGCGGAACAGGGAATGAGCAGTTCTTC. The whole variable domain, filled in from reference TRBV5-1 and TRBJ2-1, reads KAGVTQTPRYLIKTRGQQVTLSCSPISGHRSVSWYQQTPGQGLQFLFEYFSETQRNKGNFPGRFSGRQFSNSRSEMNVSTLELGDSALYLCASGTGNEQFFGPGTRLTVL.

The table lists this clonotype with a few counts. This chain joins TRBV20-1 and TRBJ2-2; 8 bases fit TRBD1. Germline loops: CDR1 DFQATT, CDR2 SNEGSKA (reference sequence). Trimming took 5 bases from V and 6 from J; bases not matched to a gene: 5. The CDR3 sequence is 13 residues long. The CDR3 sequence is CSAVTGEAGELFF. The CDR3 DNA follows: TGCAGTGCTGTGACAGGGGAGGCCGGGGAGCTGTTTTTT.

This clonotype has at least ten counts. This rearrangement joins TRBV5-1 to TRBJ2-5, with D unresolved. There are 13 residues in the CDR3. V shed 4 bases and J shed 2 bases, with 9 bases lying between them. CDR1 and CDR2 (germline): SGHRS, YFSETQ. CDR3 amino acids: CASSEIIQETQYF. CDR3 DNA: TGCGCCAGCAGCGAGATTATACAAGAGACCCAGTACTTC.